This is a list of T cell receptor beta chains from one sample in a study of blood T cell repertoires in COVID-19. Method: immunoSEQ multiplex PCR; TCRdb's copy keeps in-frame clones and lacks some. The profile covers over 150,000 clones, with 65% to 85% appearing a single time and roughly 10% taken by the ten largest. The sequenced material came from peripheral blood. Receptor source: a man between 65 and 80 years old with active or convalescent COVID-19. Each CDR3 is given with its conserved first and last residue. The order of the fields is D gene, V gene, J gene, clone size, CDR3 protein, CDR3 DNA. The D gene is left open where the match is weak. Clone size is not always given. Where it is, it says once, few, many or a class for expanded clones.

d_call: -; v_call: TRBV5-1; j_call: TRBJ2-5; clone_size: once; cdr3_aa: CASSLGVQGLLETQYF; cdr3_nt: TGCGCCAGCAGCTTGGGGGTACAGGGTCTGCTGGAGACCCAGTACTTC
d_call: -; v_call: TRBV2; j_call: TRBJ1-6; clone_size: -; cdr3_aa: CASSDPPTAGNSYNSPLHF; cdr3_nt: TGTGCCAGCAGTGATCCCCCGACAGCGGGCAACTCCTATAATTCACCCCTCCACTTT
d_call: -; v_call: TRBV10-3; j_call: TRBJ1-5; clone_size: -; cdr3_aa: CAISVAGAGQPQHF; cdr3_nt: TGTGCCATCAGTGTGGCTGGAGCAGGGCAGCCCCAGCATTTT
d_call: -; v_call: TRBV3-1/TRBV3-2; j_call: TRBJ1-2; clone_size: -; cdr3_aa: CASSYLRTALGDGYTF; cdr3_nt: TGTGCCAGCAGCTACCTCCGGACCGCGCTCGGGGATGGCTACACCTTC
d_call: -; v_call: TRBV19; j_call: TRBJ1-2; clone_size: -; cdr3_aa: CASSIAQGLLYGYTF; cdr3_nt: TGTGCCAGTAGTATCGCACAGGGCCTTCTCTATGGCTACACCTTC
d_call: -; v_call: TRBV4-3; j_call: TRBJ1-1; clone_size: -; cdr3_aa: CASSQVIDTEAFF; cdr3_nt: TGCGCCAGCAGCCAAGTCATAGACACTGAAGCTTTCTTT
d_call: TRBD1; v_call: TRBV10-3; j_call: TRBJ1-1; clone_size: -; cdr3_aa: CAIRAGGNTEAFF; cdr3_nt: TGTGCCATCAGGGCAGGGGGCAACACTGAAGCTTTCTTT
d_call: -; v_call: TRBV6-2/TRBV6-3; j_call: TRBJ2-3; clone_size: -; cdr3_aa: CASSTPPGRGPDTQYF; cdr3_nt: TGTGCCAGCAGTACCCCCCCCGGCAGGGGCCCAGATACGCAGTATTTT
d_call: TRBD1; v_call: TRBV5-5; j_call: TRBJ1-5; clone_size: -; cdr3_aa: CASSLRAPGQSLNQPQHF; cdr3_nt: TGTGCCAGCAGCTTGAGGGCCCCGGGACAGAGCCTCAATCAGCCCCAGCATTTT
d_call: -; v_call: TRBV9; j_call: TRBJ1-6; clone_size: -; cdr3_aa: CASSVAPAGSLDSPLHF; cdr3_nt: TGTGCCAGCAGCGTAGCCCCCGCCGGGTCCCTAGATTCACCCCTCCACTTT
d_call: -; v_call: TRBV12-3/TRBV12-4; j_call: TRBJ1-2; clone_size: -; cdr3_aa: CASRPDSSYGYTF; cdr3_nt: TGTGCCAGCAGACCAGACAGTAGCTATGGCTACACCTTC
d_call: TRBD1; v_call: TRBV6-4; j_call: TRBJ2-3; clone_size: few; cdr3_aa: CASSDSAGTGSTDTQYF; cdr3_nt: TGTGCCAGCAGTGACTCAGCCGGGACAGGGTCGACAGATACGCAGTATTTT
d_call: -; v_call: TRBV7-2; j_call: TRBJ1-1; clone_size: -; cdr3_aa: CASSSQGSIMNTEAFF; cdr3_nt: TGTGCCAGCAGCTCTCAAGGGAGTATCATGAACACTGAAGCTTTCTTT
d_call: -; v_call: TRBV18; j_call: TRBJ1-5; clone_size: -; cdr3_aa: CASSPRGQSNQPQHF; cdr3_nt: TGTGCCAGCTCACCACGCGGACAGTCCAATCAGCCCCAGCATTTT
d_call: TRBD2; v_call: TRBV10-3; j_call: TRBJ2-7; clone_size: -; cdr3_aa: CAISESGRRASGSYEQYF; cdr3_nt: TGTGCCATCAGTGAGTCGGGACGTAGAGCTAGCGGGAGTTACGAGCAGTACTTC
d_call: TRBD1; v_call: TRBV6-6; j_call: TRBJ1-1; clone_size: -; cdr3_aa: CASTPRQGGTEAFF; cdr3_nt: TGTGCCAGCACCCCCAGACAGGGGGGTACTGAAGCTTTCTTT
d_call: -; v_call: TRBV7-9; j_call: TRBJ2-5; clone_size: -; cdr3_aa: CASSLGGGETQYF; cdr3_nt: TGTGCCAGCAGCTTAGGAGGCGGAGAGACCCAGTACTTC
d_call: -; v_call: TRBV27; j_call: TRBJ1-5; clone_size: -; cdr3_aa: CASSLGTVGGPQHF; cdr3_nt: TGTGCCAGCAGTTTGGGGACCGTAGGGGGGCCCCAGCATTTT
d_call: -; v_call: TRBV4-3; j_call: TRBJ1-2; clone_size: -; cdr3_aa: CASSQVASYGYTF; cdr3_nt: TGCGCCAGCAGCCAGGTAGCTTCCTATGGCTACACCTTC
d_call: -; v_call: TRBV28; j_call: TRBJ1-1; clone_size: -; cdr3_aa: CASSLLGVRTEAFF; cdr3_nt: TGTGCCAGCAGTTTATTGGGAGTGAGGACTGAAGCTTTCTTT
d_call: TRBD2; v_call: TRBV19; j_call: TRBJ2-7; clone_size: -; cdr3_aa: CASSPRLAVYEQYF; cdr3_nt: TGTGCCAGTAGTCCTCGACTAGCGGTCTACGAGCAGTACTTC
d_call: TRBD2; v_call: TRBV2; j_call: TRBJ2-3; clone_size: -; cdr3_aa: CASSEVIAGQDTQYF; cdr3_nt: TGTGCCAGCAGTGAAGTTATAGCGGGACAAGATACGCAGTATTTT
d_call: -; v_call: TRBV6-5; j_call: TRBJ1-5; clone_size: -; cdr3_aa: CASSSVLSNQPQHF; cdr3_nt: TGTGCCAGCAGCTCCGTCCTAAGCAATCAGCCCCAGCATTTT
d_call: TRBD1; v_call: TRBV29-1; j_call: TRBJ2-5; clone_size: -; cdr3_aa: CSVEAWDRGLGTQYF; cdr3_nt: TGCAGCGTTGAAGCCTGGGACAGGGGGCTTGGGACCCAGTACTTC
d_call: TRBD1; v_call: TRBV25-1; j_call: TRBJ1-1; clone_size: -; cdr3_aa: CASSGRQGVQTEAFF; cdr3_nt: TGTGCCAGCAGTGGGCGACAGGGGGTACAGACTGAAGCTTTCTTT
d_call: -; v_call: TRBV28; j_call: TRBJ1-1; clone_size: -; cdr3_aa: CASSAHTGLNTEAFF; cdr3_nt: TGTGCCAGCAGTGCCCATACAGGCTTGAACACTGAAGCTTTCTTT
d_call: -; v_call: TRBV6-2/TRBV6-3; j_call: TRBJ2-3; clone_size: -; cdr3_aa: CASSWDRRATDTQYF; cdr3_nt: TGTGCCAGCAGCTGGGACCGGAGGGCCACAGATACGCAGTATTTT
d_call: TRBD2; v_call: TRBV30; j_call: TRBJ2-1; clone_size: -; cdr3_aa: CAWMSTSGKPYNEQFF; cdr3_nt: TGTGCCTGGATGTCGACTAGCGGGAAACCCTACAATGAGCAGTTCTTC
d_call: -; v_call: TRBV19; j_call: TRBJ2-2; clone_size: -; cdr3_aa: CASRTGPGSTGELFF; cdr3_nt: TGTGCCAGTAGAACAGGGCCGGGGAGCACCGGGGAGCTGTTTTTT
d_call: TRBD2; v_call: TRBV29-1; j_call: TRBJ2-1; clone_size: once; cdr3_aa: CSAMTSGGLSSYNEQFF; cdr3_nt: TGCAGCGCAATGACTAGCGGGGGTCTCTCGTCCTACAATGAGCAGTTCTTC
d_call: TRBD1; v_call: TRBV27; j_call: TRBJ2-1; clone_size: -; cdr3_aa: CASSRTGGGEQFF; cdr3_nt: TGTGCCAGCAGCCGAACAGGGGGCGGTGAGCAGTTCTTC
d_call: -; v_call: TRBV5-5; j_call: TRBJ2-1; clone_size: -; cdr3_aa: CASSLEVGRIGSYNEQFF; cdr3_nt: TGTGCCAGCAGCTTGGAGGTGGGCAGGATAGGATCCTACAATGAGCAGTTCTTC
d_call: -; v_call: TRBV7-9; j_call: TRBJ2-1; clone_size: -; cdr3_aa: CASSLANEQFF; cdr3_nt: TGTGCCAGCAGCTTGGCCAATGAGCAGTTCTTC
d_call: -; v_call: TRBV7-6; j_call: TRBJ2-1; clone_size: -; cdr3_aa: CASSLALVDYNEQFF; cdr3_nt: TGTGCCAGCAGCTTAGCGCTTGTAGATTACAATGAGCAGTTCTTC
d_call: -; v_call: TRBV2; j_call: TRBJ2-7; clone_size: few; cdr3_aa: CASSEQRDSYEQYF; cdr3_nt: TGTGCCAGCAGTGAACAGCGAGACTCCTACGAGCAGTACTTC
d_call: -; v_call: TRBV11-2; j_call: TRBJ2-1; clone_size: once; cdr3_aa: CASSLRDLGEQFF; cdr3_nt: TGTGCCAGCAGCTTGAGGGATCTCGGTGAGCAGTTCTTC
d_call: TRBD1; v_call: TRBV4-1; j_call: TRBJ1-2; clone_size: -; cdr3_aa: CASSQGRGRGGYTF; cdr3_nt: TGCGCCAGCAGCCAAGGGAGGGGGCGCGGTGGCTACACCTTC
d_call: TRBD2; v_call: TRBV7-8; j_call: TRBJ2-2; clone_size: -; cdr3_aa: CASSPRDYSTGELFF; cdr3_nt: TGTGCCAGCAGCCCCAGGGACTACTCCACCGGGGAGCTGTTTTTT
d_call: -; v_call: TRBV30; j_call: TRBJ1-1; clone_size: -; cdr3_aa: CAWTGTEAFF; cdr3_nt: TGTGCCTGGACCGGCACTGAAGCTTTCTTT
d_call: -; v_call: TRBV7-8; j_call: TRBJ1-5; clone_size: -; cdr3_aa: CASSLTGNQPQHF; cdr3_nt: TGTGCCAGCAGCCTAACGGGCAATCAGCCCCAGCATTTT
d_call: -; v_call: TRBV5-1; j_call: TRBJ1-1; clone_size: -; cdr3_aa: CASSLEAGVSEAFF; cdr3_nt: TGCGCCAGCAGCTTGGAGGCAGGGGTTAGTGAAGCTTTCTTT
d_call: TRBD2; v_call: TRBV5-4; j_call: TRBJ2-5; clone_size: -; cdr3_aa: CASTEGLARPETQYF; cdr3_nt: TGTGCCAGCACTGAGGGACTAGCTCGGCCGGAGACCCAGTACTTC
d_call: -; v_call: TRBV7-2; j_call: TRBJ2-5; clone_size: -; cdr3_aa: CASSPGTSRQETQYF; cdr3_nt: TGTGCCAGCAGCCCCGGGACTTCCCGGCAAGAGACCCAGTACTTC
d_call: -; v_call: TRBV19; j_call: TRBJ2-7; clone_size: -; cdr3_aa: CASRKQGASSYEQYF; cdr3_nt: TGTGCCAGTAGAAAACAGGGCGCCTCCTCCTACGAGCAGTACTTC
d_call: -; v_call: TRBV6-2/TRBV6-3; j_call: TRBJ1-2; clone_size: few; cdr3_aa: CASSYSKRGARANYGYTF; cdr3_nt: TGTGCCAGCAGTTACTCGAAGCGGGGGGCGAGAGCTAACTATGGCTACACCTTC
d_call: TRBD2; v_call: TRBV20-1; j_call: TRBJ2-3; clone_size: once; cdr3_aa: CSASREGGTDTQYF; cdr3_nt: TGCAGTGCTAGTCGGGAGGGGGGCACAGATACGCAGTATTTT
d_call: -; v_call: TRBV7-2; j_call: TRBJ1-4; clone_size: -; cdr3_aa: CASSWTFNEKLFF; cdr3_nt: TGTGCCAGCAGCTGGACTTTTAATGAAAAACTGTTTTTT
d_call: TRBD2; v_call: TRBV7-6; j_call: TRBJ2-5; clone_size: -; cdr3_aa: CASSLEPIRGGETQYF; cdr3_nt: TGTGCCAGCAGCTTAGAGCCCATTCGGGGGGGGGAGACCCAGTACTTC
d_call: TRBD1; v_call: TRBV28; j_call: TRBJ2-3; clone_size: -; cdr3_aa: CASSLVRGGAVDTQYF; cdr3_nt: TGTGCCAGCAGTTTAGTGAGAGGGGGCGCGGTAGATACGCAGTATTTT
d_call: -; v_call: TRBV11-3; j_call: TRBJ2-6; clone_size: -; cdr3_aa: CASSLRGSSGANVLTF; cdr3_nt: TGTGCCAGCAGCTTAAGGGGTAGCTCTGGGGCCAACGTCCTGACTTTC
d_call: -; v_call: TRBV6-1; j_call: TRBJ1-5; clone_size: -; cdr3_aa: CASSEGGFQPQHF; cdr3_nt: TGTGCCAGCAGTGAAGGCGGGTTTCAGCCCCAGCATTTT
d_call: TRBD2; v_call: TRBV7-2; j_call: TRBJ2-3; clone_size: -; cdr3_aa: CASSSYLGLAGGTDTQYF; cdr3_nt: TGTGCCAGCAGCTCCTACCTTGGACTAGCGGGGGGCACAGATACGCAGTATTTT
d_call: TRBD1; v_call: TRBV7-3; j_call: TRBJ2-2; clone_size: -; cdr3_aa: CASSFGTAAGELFF; cdr3_nt: TGTGCCAGCAGCTTCGGGACAGCAGCCGGGGAGCTGTTTTTT
d_call: -; v_call: TRBV2; j_call: TRBJ1-5; clone_size: once; cdr3_aa: CASSESRDIYWPQHF; cdr3_nt: TGTGCCAGCAGTGAGTCCCGGGACATATATTGGCCCCAGCATTTT
d_call: TRBD1; v_call: TRBV5-1; j_call: TRBJ2-7; clone_size: -; cdr3_aa: CASSRDRPYEQYF; cdr3_nt: TGCGCCAGCAGCCGGGACAGACCCTACGAGCAGTACTTC